There are many counts of the clone carrying this T cell receptor (beta chain). The entry originates in a study of metastatic and nonmetastatic thyroid tumors. How the authors handled the data: Differences in CDR3 between clinicopathological groups were drawn on to build a classifier intended to discriminate distant-metastatic papillary thyroid cancer patients. TCRdb reprocessed the PCR reads using MiXCR. TCRdb's processing, not the authors', yielded these V and J calls. Of tens of thousands of clones in the sample, about 24% were seen once. All patients reached thyroid surgery having received no treatment beforehand. This TCR was sampled from a male donor with papillary thyroid cancer or a benign thyroid nodule (not recorded which). Some clones in this sample may be carry-over from other donors' samples. Sequencing was carried out using blood.

CDR3 nucleotides: TGCGCCAGCAGTACTAGCGGGAGTTCAGATACGCAGTATTTT. It translates to CASSTSGSSDTQYF. J is TRBJ2-3 and V is TRBV10-1; 11 bases are a match to TRBD2. The CDR3 spans 14 residues. Germline loops: CDR1 WNHNN, CDR2 SYGVQD (reference sequence). V was clipped by 5 bases and J by 4 bases; unmatched bases: 2.